Presented here are 20 T cell receptor beta chains from one specimen sequenced in a study of T-cell memory formation after mild COVID-19. TCRdb reprocessed the 5' RACE reads via MiXCR and lists one record per CDR3 protein. The sample lists under 50,000 distinct CDR3 sequences, around a quarter occurring once. Sequenced material: PBMCs or a T cell subset sorted from them (not recorded which). These receptors came from a man between 18 and 35 years old who had mild COVID-19 (a few samples of this study predate the infection). Cell type and time point are not known.

This chain links TRBV4-1 with TRBJ1-1; the match to TRBD1 covers 8 bases. The CDR3 is made up of 16 amino acids. V lost 2 bases to trimming and J lost 1 base; unmatched junction nucleotides: 6. Germline assignment: CDR1 MGHRA and CDR2 YSYEKL. The DNA for the CDR3 is TGCGCCAGCAGCCAATTCACGGGACAGGCGAACACTGAAGCTTTCTTT. It is translated as CASSQFTGQANTEAFF.

V is TRBV5-1 and J is TRBJ1-1; 12 nucleotides align to TRBD1. J lost 4 bases, V lost 2 bases, and 3 bases had no gene match. The CDR3 runs to 15 residues. Germline loops: CDR1 SGHRS, CDR2 YFSETQ. CDR3 sequence (DNA): TGCGCCAGCAGCTTTGGGGACAGGGGGCTCACTGAAGCTTTCTTT. It encodes CASSFGDRGLTEAFF.

CDR3 DNA sequence: TGTGCCAGCAGCTTAGTTAGGGTGGGGCGGGGATTTCTCGGCGAGCAGTACTTC. Its protein is CASSLVRVGRGFLGEQYF. J is TRBJ2-7 and V is TRBV7-2, with D maybe TRBD2 (6 bases). Trimming removed 1 base from V and 6 bases from J, with 25 bases in between. The CDR3 covers 18 residues. From germline, CDR1 is SGHTA and CDR2 FQGNSA.

In this sample, this clonotype turned up once. The V call is TRBV7-9, the J call TRBJ1-6; D not resolved. This CDR3 spans 13 amino acids. Trimming pared 5 bases from V and 13 bases from J, leaving 15 bases between. CDR1 and CDR2 (germline): SEHNR, FQNEAQ (reference sequence). As DNA, the CDR3 is TGTGCCAGCAGCGACGGGAATTTGTCGCCCCTCCACTTT. Translating it yields CASSDGNLSPLHF. The variable domain in full, with the rest retrieved from reference TRBV7-9 and TRBJ1-6, is DTGVSQNPRHKITKRGQNVTFRCDPISEHNRLYWYRQTLGQGPEFLTYFQNEAQLEKSRLLSDRFSAERPKGSFSTLEIQRTEQGDSAMYLCASSDGNLSPLHFGNGTRLTVT.

This sequence joins TRBV12-3 or TRBV12-4 and TRBJ1-2; D is undetermined. The CDR3 covers 15 residues. V lost 6 bases, J lost 6 bases, and 20 bases lay in between. CDR3 residues: CASSVALWGMDGYTF. Written as DNA, the CDR3 is TGTGCCAGCAGCGTAGCCCTTTGGGGAATGGATGGCTACACCTTC.

This clonotype was seen a few times. The chain is built from TRBV25-1 and TRBJ2-2, with D maybe TRBD1 (5 bases). Germline CDR1 reads MGHDK; CDR2 reads SYGVNS. Trimming removed 3 bases at V and 8 bases at J, with 10 bases between. The CDR3 runs 13 residues. The chain's CDR3 is CASSDWTSGELFF. CDR3 bases: TGTGCCAGCAGTGATTGGACATCTGGGGAGCTGTTTTTT. Full variable domain (remainder filled in from reference TRBV25-1 and TRBJ2-2): EADIYQTPRYLVIGTGKKITLECSQTMGHDKMYWYQQDPGMELHLIHYSYGVNSTEKGDLSSESTVSRIRTEHFPLTLESARPSHTSQYLCASSDWTSGELFFGEGSRLTVL.

This clonotype has more than one count but fewer than ten. The chain uses TRBV7-6 and TRBJ2-3; D possibly uses TRBD1 or TRBD2 (6 bases each). V was trimmed by 5 bases and J by 5 bases, leaving 14 bases between them. The CDR3 length is 14 residues. The germline V gene encodes CDR1 SGHVS and CDR2 FNYEAQ. The CDR3 reads CASSAPGAIDTQYF. Here the CDR3 DNA reads TGTGCCAGCAGCGCCCCGGGGGCCATAGATACGCAGTATTTT.

The chain links TRBV5-1 to TRBJ2-2; D uncertain. The germline V and J ends were trimmed by 2 bases and 4 bases, with 6 bases remaining between them. CDR3 size: 13 residues. Germline V gene sequence: CDR1 SGHRS, CDR2 YFSETQ. CDR3 residues: CASSLGSTGELFF. Here the CDR3 DNA reads TGCGCCAGCAGCTTAGGGTCCACCGGGGAGCTGTTTTTT.

This clonotype has only one observation. The CDR3 spells CASSHDRETQYF. DNA of the CDR3: TGTGCCAGCAGCCACGACAGGGAGACCCAGTACTTC. The chain employs TRBV7-9 and TRBJ2-5; D is possibly TRBD1 (6 bases). The CDR3 consists of 12 residues. The V gene lost 5 bases and the J gene lost 5 bases, with 9 bases spanning the gap. The germline CDR1 and CDR2 sequences are SEHNR and FQNEAQ (reference sequence).

The chain has TRBV6-2 or TRBV6-3 and TRBJ2-6; D could derive from TRBD1 or TRBD2 (5 bases each). In germline, CDR1 is MNHEY, CDR2 SVGEGT. The CDR3 is 16 amino acids. V dropped 7 bases and J dropped 2 bases, with 15 bases sitting between them. CDR3 in amino acids: CASNWDQATGANVLTF. Here the CDR3 DNA reads TGTGCCAGCAACTGGGACCAAGCTACTGGGGCCAACGTCCTGACTTTC.

The sample holds a few counts of this clonotype. This chain connects TRBV6-5 to TRBJ2-5, with D uncertain. Trimming left V 6 bases short and J 4 bases short, with 12 bases between. Germline V gene sequence: CDR1 MNHEY, CDR2 SVGAGI. The CDR3 has 13 amino acids. Here the CDR3 DNA reads TGTGCCAGCAGCCTAATCACGGGAGAGACCCAGTACTTC. As protein: CASSLITGETQYF.

This chain uses TRBV5-4 with TRBJ1-1, with D tentatively TRBD1 (6 bases). The CDR3 totals 15 residues. Looked up from germline, CDR1 is SGHNT and CDR2 is YYREEE (reference sequence). Trimming left V 6 bases short and J 0 bases short, with 15 bases between. This CDR3 reads CASTEPGHMNTEAFF. Here the CDR3 DNA reads TGTGCCAGCACCGAGCCGGGACATATGAACACTGAAGCTTTCTTT. Full variable domain (remainder filled in from reference TRBV5-4 and TRBJ1-1): ETGVTQSPTHLIKTRGQQVTLRCSSQSGHNTVSWYQQALGQGPQFIFQYYREEENGRGNFPPRFSGLQFPNYSSELNVNALELDDSALYLCASTEPGHMNTEAFFGQGTRLTVV.

This clonotype has a count of ten or more. The CDR3 here is CASSLAANSYEQYV. CDR3 coding DNA: TGTGCCAGCAGCTTAGCTGCTAACTCCTACGAGCAGTACGTC. This sequence joins TRBV11-2 and TRBJ2-7; D gene ambiguous. CDR3 length: 14 amino acids. CDR1 SGHAT and CDR2 FQNNGV come from the germline V gene. Trimming removed 1 base at V and 0 bases at J, with 7 bases between.

This clonotype occurred many times. The chain has TRBV27 and TRBJ1-5; TRBD1 is a possible D gene (6 bases). From germline, CDR1 is MNHEY and CDR2 SMNVEV (reference sequence). The ends were cut back, 6 bases at V and 0 bases at J, with 12 bases in the middle. The CDR3 consists of 15 residues. The CDR3 region has the DNA TGTGCCAGCAGCCCAACAGGGTTTAGCAATCAGCCCCAGCATTTT. This translates into CASSPTGFSNQPQHF.

This rearrangement joins TRBV10-3 to TRBJ1-5; no firm D call. Per the germline V gene, CDR1 is ENHRY and CDR2 is SYGVKD. This CDR3 is 13 amino acids long. V was cut by 6 bases and J by 1 base, with 7 bases left in between. The CDR3 is CAISQESNQPQHF. The DNA of the CDR3 is TGTGCCATCAGCCAGGAAAGCAATCAGCCCCAGCATTTT.

The chain combines TRBV7-8 with TRBJ2-7; a weak D match, TRBD1 (6 bases). Germline lookup yields CDR1 SGHVS and CDR2 FQNEAQ. Trimming took 5 bases from V and 3 from J, leaving 14 bases between them. The CDR3 has 14 amino acids. The CDR3 bases are TGTGCCAGCAGCGAACCGGGACAAAACTACGAGCAGTACGTC. It encodes CASSEPGQNYEQYV.

The chain recombines TRBV4-1 with TRBJ1-2; D might be TRBD1 (6 bases). The V gene's germline CDR1 is MGHRA and CDR2 YSYEKL. The CDR3 totals 16 residues. V was trimmed by 0 bases and J by 4 bases, leaving 15 bases between them. The CDR3 loop is CASSQDPSVRGYGYTF. CDR3 DNA: TGCGCCAGCAGCCAAGATCCCAGCGTCAGGGGCTATGGCTACACCTTC.

This clonotype has a count of ten or more. The rearrangement uses TRBV20-1 and TRBJ2-1; TRBD2 aligns across 11 bases. Germline V gives CDR1 DFQATT, CDR2 SNEGSKA (reference sequence). Losses at the gene ends were 2 bases for V and 4 bases for J; bases not matched to a gene: 10. The CDR3 extends over 17 amino acids. This CDR3 reads CSARSLAGDPRYNEQFF. The DNA of the CDR3 is TGCAGTGCTAGATCACTAGCGGGGGATCCACGTTACAATGAGCAGTTCTTC.

This clonotype came up a few times. The chain uses TRBV6-5 and TRBJ1-1; 8 bases line up with TRBD1. The CDR3 contains 13 residues. Germline lookup yields CDR1 MNHEY and CDR2 SVGAGI. Losses at the gene ends were 7 bases for V and 4 bases for J; bases not matched to a gene: 5. CDR3 sequence: CASKLQGGTEAFF. The DNA of the CDR3 is TGTGCCAGCAAGCTACAGGGGGGCACTGAAGCTTTCTTT.

This clonotype was seen more than once but under ten times. The V gene is TRBV7-9, the J gene TRBJ1-2; D is unclear. V shed 1 base and J shed 5 bases, with 14 bases lying between them. The germline gives CDR1 SEHNR, CDR2 FQNEAQ (reference sequence). The CDR3 has 15 amino acids. The CDR3 nucleotides read TGTGCCAGCAGCTTAGACCTGGGTGCGGAGTATGGCTACACCTTC. This encodes CASSLDLGAEYGYTF.